The sequence of this T cell receptor (beta chain) was determined in a study of Graves' ophthalmopathy and Graves' hyperthyroidism. Findings and caveats of the study: From stable hyperthyroidism, ophthalmopathy was separated by a 13-signature model with 87.88% sensitivity and around 79% specificity.

This clonotype was seen ten or more times. What it recognizes is unknown. Using RNA transcripts, the TCR beta CDR3 regions were amplified. HTBI primers served in a first-round RT-PCR, which a second-round multiplex PCR followed. TCRdb called the multiplex PCR reads again in MiXCR, with one record for every CDR3 protein. In the table there are hundreds of thousands of distinct CDR3 sequences, under 50% of which are singletons. CDR1 and CDR2 (germline): SQVTM, ANQGSEA. The ends were cut back, 4 bases at V and 2 bases at J, with 8 bases in the middle. CDR3 length equals 12 residues. Patients were diagnosed from clinical symptoms, serum thyroxine, TRAb, thyroid ultrasound and orbital computed tomography. PBMCs were density-gradient isolated from about 9.6 ml fresh blood.

V usage is TRBV29-1 and J usage is TRBJ2-5; D remains unclear. The receptor comes from an adult man with Graves' ophthalmopathy. The material sequenced was peripheral blood. CDR3 nucleotides: TGCAGCGTTGTGGGGTATCAAGAGACCCAGTACTTC. As protein: CSVVGYQETQYF.